The 19 T cell receptor beta chains reported below all come from one sample, sequenced in a study of cytomegalovirus exposure and HLA in healthy donors. Use of 60 Vbeta and 13 Jbeta primers characterized the PCR. The method was immunoSEQ multiplex PCR; TCRdb's version includes in-frame clones alone and lacks a portion of them. This sample has around 130,000 clones; around 65% occur once, and the top ten carry about 1.6%. The sample consisted of PBMCs. All receptors come from a man aged 18 to 35 in good health and CMV-seronegative.

In its sample, this clone was seen once. The chain joins TRBV7-2 to TRBJ2-1; no clear D gene. The CDR3 runs 15 residues. Trimming stripped 1 base from V and 3 bases from J, with 10 bases between. Germline V lookup: CDR1 SGHTA, CDR2 FQGNSA. This CDR3 reads CASSLEFASYNEQFF. The CDR3 nucleotides read TGTGCCAGCAGCTTAGAATTTGCCAGCTACAATGAGCAGTTCTTC. Drawing the rest from reference TRBV7-2 and TRBJ2-1, the complete variable domain is GAGVSQSPSNKVTEKGKDVELRCDPISGHTALYWYRQSLGQGLEFLIYFQGNSAPDKSGLPSDRFSAERTGGSVSTLTIQRTQQEDSAVYLCASSLEFASYNEQFFGPGTRLTVL.

This rearrangement joins TRBV25-1 to TRBJ1-1, with TRBD1 matching 9 bases. J was trimmed by 2 bases and V by 3 bases; bases with no gene match: 4. The CDR3 contains 15 residues. Germline V CDR1 and CDR2: MGHDK, SYGVNS. Here the CDR3 reads CASSDRQGVNTEAFF. CDR3 in DNA: TGTGCCAGCAGTGACCGACAGGGGGTTAACACTGAAGCTTTCTTT.

This clone was counted a few times. This chain links TRBV5-1 with TRBJ2-1; D possibly corresponds to TRBD2 (5 bases). Germline values: CDR1 SGHRS, CDR2 YFSETQ. Deletions cut 0 bases from V and 7 bases from J, with 14 bases between. There are 15 residues in the CDR3. Here the CDR3 reads CASSLDQVRENEQFF. For the CDR3, the DNA is TGCGCCAGCAGCTTGGACCAGGTACGGGAAAATGAGCAGTTCTTC.

The rearrangement links TRBV6-1 to TRBJ2-3, with unresolved D. The germline CDR1 and CDR2 sequences are MNHNS and SASEGT. Trimming removed 3 bases at V and 2 bases at J, with 12 bases between. This CDR3 region has 15 residues. CDR3: CASSDRVEPTDTQYF. For the CDR3, the DNA is TGTGCCAGCAGTGATCGCGTCGAGCCCACAGATACGCAGTATTTT.

V is TRBV28 and J is TRBJ2-7; no firm D call. Germline CDR1 and CDR2: MDHEN and SYDVKM. There are 14 residues in the CDR3. Between the trimmed V and J ends, which lost 10 bases and 0 bases, there was a span of 16 bases. In DNA, the CDR3 is TGTGCCACCCTTGGAGAGAATAGCTCCTACGAGCAGTACTTC. This sequence encodes CATLGENSSYEQYF.

The chain links TRBV10-2 to TRBJ1-2; D may be TRBD1 (6 bases). This CDR3 is built from 15 residues. V was cut by 3 bases and J by 8 bases, with 19 bases left in between. The germline V gene has CDR1 WSHSY and CDR2 SAAADI. CDR3 sequence reads: CASSEKKGGASGYTF. DNA for the CDR3: TGCGCCAGCAGTGAAAAAAAGGGGGGGGCCTCCGGCTACACCTTC.

This chain joins TRBV28 and TRBJ2-3; a possible D gene is TRBD1 (6 bases). Germline CDR1 MDHEN, CDR2 SYDVKM. V shed 5 bases and J shed 5 bases, with 14 bases lying between them. This CDR3 is built from 14 residues. CDR3 nucleotide sequence: TGTGCCAGCAGTCCCACAGGGTCCGGAGATACGCAGTATTTT. The encoded protein is CASSPTGSGDTQYF.

This clone was counted only a few times. The chain has TRBV30 and TRBJ1-6, with 8 bases aligning to TRBD1. Germline CDR1 reads GTSNPN; CDR2 reads SVGIG (reference sequence). The CDR3 is made up of 15 amino acids. The V segment lost 2 bases and the J segment 5 bases; nucleotides outside the gene matches: 5. The CDR3 coding sequence is TGTGCCTGGAGTAGCGGACAGGGCAATAATTCACCCCTCCACTTT. It specifies CAWSSGQGNNSPLHF. Supplemented by reference TRBV30 and TRBJ1-6, the full variable domain reads SQTIHQWPATLVQPVGSPLSLECTVEGTSNPNLYWYRQAAGRGLQLLFYSVGIGQISSEVPQNLSASRPQDRQFILSSKKLLLSDSGFYLCAWSSGQGNNSPLHFGNGTRLTVT.

The gene calls are TRBV30 and TRBJ1-2, with D perhaps TRBD1 (5 bases). Germline CDR1 reads GTSNPN; CDR2 reads SVGIG (reference sequence). CDR3 length: 14 residues. V was trimmed by 0 bases and J by 7 bases, leaving 15 bases between them. CDR3 sequence (DNA): TGTGCCTGGAGTGTTCCCGGGGGTGTGCCTGGCTACACCTTC. This gives the protein CAWSVPGGVPGYTF.

The rearrangement joins TRBV28 to TRBJ2-1; 7 nucleotides match TRBD2. Germline loops: CDR1 MDHEN, CDR2 SYDVKM. V was clipped by 8 bases and J by 9 bases; unmatched bases: 13. This CDR3 contains 14 residues. The CDR3 sequence: CASGRALLVSEQFF. CDR3 bases: TGTGCCAGCGGGAGGGCCCTGTTGGTGAGTGAGCAGTTCTTC.

The V and J genes are TRBV7-9 and TRBJ2-1; perhaps TRBD1 as D (6 bases). V was trimmed by 4 bases and J by 8 bases, leaving 9 bases between them. Germline V gives CDR1 SEHNR, CDR2 FQNEAQ (reference sequence). The CDR3 length is 12 residues. Here the CDR3 reads CASSSDSYEQFF. CDR3 in DNA: TGTGCCAGCAGCTCGGACAGCTATGAGCAGTTCTTC.

The chain couples TRBV5-6 to TRBJ1-1; D ambiguous. Per germline, CDR1 SGHDT and CDR2 YYEEEE. V lost 1 base and J lost 3, with 19 bases in between. This CDR3 comprises 17 residues. Here the CDR3 DNA reads TGTGCCAGCAGCTTGCGTTCTACCCACTCTGAGGACACTGAAGCTTTCTTT. It translates to CASSLRSTHSEDTEAFF.

The V gene is TRBV28, the J gene TRBJ2-2; D unresolved. The germline gives CDR1 MDHEN, CDR2 SYDVKM. Trimming cost V 6 bases and J 3 bases, with 8 bases left between them. The CDR3 contains 13 residues. CDR3 sequence reads: CASSYGDTGELFF. CDR3 nucleotides: TGTGCCAGCAGCTACGGTGACACCGGGGAGCTGTTTTTT. Supplemented by reference TRBV28 and TRBJ2-2, the full variable domain reads DVKVTQSSRYLVKRTGEKVFLECVQDMDHENMFWYRQDPGLGLRLIYFSYDVKMKEKGDIPEGYSVSREKKERFSLILESASTNQTSMYLCASSYGDTGELFFGEGSRLTVL.

V and J are TRBV7-9 and TRBJ2-7, with 9 bases matching TRBD1. J lost 5 bases, V lost 3 bases, and 2 bases had no gene match. Germline-derived CDR1 and CDR2 are SEHNR and FQNEAQ (reference sequence). The CDR3 length is 13 residues. CDR3 protein: CASSFDRGNEQYF. CDR3 DNA: TGTGCCAGCAGCTTCGACAGGGGGAACGAGCAGTACTTC.

This clone was seen a handful of times. The chain carries TRBV6-6 and TRBJ2-6; D remains ambiguous. The germline CDR1 and CDR2 sequences are MNHNY and SVGAGI (reference sequence). The CDR3 is made up of 14 amino acids. Trimming removed 4 bases from V and 4 bases from J, with 8 bases in between. CDR3 sequence (DNA): TGTGCCAGCAGTTTACAATTCGGGGCCAACGTCCTGACTTTC. As protein: CASSLQFGANVLTF.

The V call is TRBV11-3, the J call TRBJ2-1; D is unresolved. The CDR3 runs 12 residues. V shed 5 bases and J shed 8 bases, with 10 bases lying between them. The germline gives CDR1 SGHNT, CDR2 YENEEA. The CDR3 nucleotides read TGTGCCAGCAGCCACGTGGGCGATGAGCAGTTCTTC. Its protein is CASSHVGDEQFF.

This clone was detected only a few times. This chain joins TRBV6-1 and TRBJ1-4, with D tentatively TRBD1 (5 bases). CDR3 length equals 16 residues. V lost 0 bases and J lost 4, with 12 bases in between. Germline V gene data show CDR1 as MNHNS and CDR2 as SASEGT. CDR3 sequence (DNA): TGTGCCAGCAGTGAAGCCTGGGGCAGTATTAATGAAAAACTGTTTTTT. Protein sequence: CASSEAWGSINEKLFF.

This chain uses TRBV6-5 with TRBJ1-6, with 10 bases aligning to TRBD1. The CDR3 runs to 15 residues. V lost 5 bases, J lost 5 bases, and 3 bases stayed unmatched. Germline values: CDR1 MNHEY, CDR2 SVGAGI. The DNA for the CDR3 is TGTGCCAGCAGTCCGGACAGGGGGGATAATTCACCCCTCCACTTT. Translating it yields CASSPDRGDNSPLHF.

The V call is TRBV5-8, the J call TRBJ2-5, with TRBD2 matching over 9 bases. V gave up 0 bases and J gave up 1 base; unmatched junction bases: 4. Germline values: CDR1 SGHTS, CDR2 YDEGEE. The CDR3 is 16 amino acids. The CDR3 reads CASSLGLAGSQETQYF. CDR3 sequence (DNA): TGTGCCAGCAGCTTGGGGCTAGCGGGGAGCCAAGAGACCCAGTACTTC.